The clone carrying this T cell receptor beta chain has just a few counts. The data were produced by immunoSEQ multiplex PCR, yet TCRdb's version contains in-frame clones alone and is incomplete. The sample holds nearly 95,000 clones, approximately 79% seen once. The CDR3 loop spans 15 amino acids. Germline trimming cut 0 bases from V and 8 bases from J; bases unmatched to any gene: 4. Per germline, CDR1 SGHRS and CDR2 YFSETQ. The data originate from a study of blood T cell repertoires in COVID-19. Study-wide context: PBMCs, B-cell-depleted T cells, or T cells provided the cDNA or gDNA that made up the material.

The chain joins TRBV5-1 to TRBJ1-4, with 10 bases fitting TRBD1. The receptor's source is a man between 65 and 85 years old with COVID-19, enrolled during active disease. Input material: peripheral blood. This CDR3 is CASSLVGTGEEKLFF. CDR3 DNA: TGCGCCAGCAGCTTGGTTGGGACAGGGGAAGAAAAACTGTTTTTT.